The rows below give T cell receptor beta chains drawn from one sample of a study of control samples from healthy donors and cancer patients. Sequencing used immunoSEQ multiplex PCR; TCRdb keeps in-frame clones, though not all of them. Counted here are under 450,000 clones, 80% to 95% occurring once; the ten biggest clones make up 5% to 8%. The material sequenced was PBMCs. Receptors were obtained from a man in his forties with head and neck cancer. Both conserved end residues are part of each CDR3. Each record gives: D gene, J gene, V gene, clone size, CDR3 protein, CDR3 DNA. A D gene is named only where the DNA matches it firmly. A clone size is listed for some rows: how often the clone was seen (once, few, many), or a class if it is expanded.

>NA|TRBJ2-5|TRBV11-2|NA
CASSLNQETQYF
TGTGCCAGCAGCTTAAACCAAGAGACCCAGTACTTC
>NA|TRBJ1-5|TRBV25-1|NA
CASRGGVDQPQHF
TGTGCCAGCAGGGGAGGGGTGGATCAGCCCCAGCATTTT
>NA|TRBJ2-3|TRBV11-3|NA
CASSLTGQLDTQYF
TGTGCCAGCAGCTTAACCGGTCAGTTAGATACGCAGTATTTT
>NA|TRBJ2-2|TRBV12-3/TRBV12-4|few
CASSFTRGLFF
TGTGCCAGCAGTTTCACACGGGGGCTGTTTTTT
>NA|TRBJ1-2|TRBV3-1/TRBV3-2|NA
CASSQDLASTYYGYTF
TGTGCCAGCAGCCAAGATCTGGCAAGCACTTACTATGGCTACACCTTC
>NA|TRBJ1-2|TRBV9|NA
CASSVDANYGYTF
TGTGCCAGCAGCGTAGACGCGAACTATGGCTACACCTTC
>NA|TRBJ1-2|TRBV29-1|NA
CSVTSGDSRYTF
TGCAGCGTTACGTCAGGGGATTCTCGCTACACCTTC
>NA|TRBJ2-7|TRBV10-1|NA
CASSAGIEQYF
TGCGCCAGCAGTGCCGGGATCGAGCAGTACTTC
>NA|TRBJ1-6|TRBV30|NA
CASHVAASTPLHF
TGTGCCTCCCACGTCGCCGCTTCGACACCCCTCCACTTT
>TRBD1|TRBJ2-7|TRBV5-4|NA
CASSVGQASSYEQYF
TGTGCCAGCAGCGTGGGACAGGCGAGCTCCTACGAGCAGTATTTC
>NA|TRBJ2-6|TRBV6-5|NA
CASSRSSGANVLTF
TGTGCCAGCAGCCGATCCTCTGGGGCCAACGTCCTGACTTTC
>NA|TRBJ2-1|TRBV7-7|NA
CASSLAMAGAGNEQFF
TGTGCTAGCAGCTTAGCGATGGCGGGGGCAGGGAATGAGCAGTTCTTC
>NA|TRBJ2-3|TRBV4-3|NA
CASSQAGSYRGTDTQYF
TGCGCCAGCAGCCAAGCGGGTAGTTACCGAGGGACAGATACGCAGTATTTT
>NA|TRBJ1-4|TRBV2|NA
CASNLISTNEKLFF
TGTGCCAGCAATCTCATCTCCACTAATGAAAAACTGTTTTTT
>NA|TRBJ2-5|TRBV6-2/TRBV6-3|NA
CASSPREETQYF
TGTGCCAGCAGTCCCAGGGAAGAGACCCAGTACTTC
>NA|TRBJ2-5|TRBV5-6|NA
CASSLAGFETQYF
TGTGCCAGCAGCTTGGCAGGGTTTGAGACCCAGTACTTC
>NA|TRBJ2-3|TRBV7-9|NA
CASSLIGTDTQYF
TGTGCCAGCAGCTTAATTGGCACAGATACGCAGTATTTT
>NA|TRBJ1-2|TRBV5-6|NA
CASSWEPRQGAGDYGYTF
TGTGCCAGCAGCTGGGAGCCCCGACAAGGGGCCGGGGACTATGGCTACACCTTC
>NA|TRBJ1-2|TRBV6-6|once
CASTRLTQGAGGGYTF
TGTGCCAGCACTCGCCTAACCCAAGGGGCGGGAGGCGGCTACACCTTC
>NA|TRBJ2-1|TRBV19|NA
CASSFQSSPQSSYNEQFF
TGTGCCAGTAGTTTTCAATCGAGCCCCCAGAGCTCCTACAATGAGCAGTTCTTC
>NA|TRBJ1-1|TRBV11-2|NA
CASSLGTEAFF
TGTGCCAGCAGCTTAGGAACTGAAGCTTTCTTT
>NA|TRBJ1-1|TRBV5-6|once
CASSPVVGHTEAFF
TGTGCCAGCAGCCCAGTCGTGGGGCACACTGAAGCTTTCTTT
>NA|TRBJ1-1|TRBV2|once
CASGYGTFSEAFF
TGTGCCAGCGGATACGGGACTTTCTCTGAAGCTTTCTTT
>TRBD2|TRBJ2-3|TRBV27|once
CASSLYRPTSGPVTDTQYF
TGTGCCAGCAGTTTATATAGGCCGACTAGCGGGCCCGTCACAGATACGCAGTATTTT
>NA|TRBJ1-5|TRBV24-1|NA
CATGGAGQPQHF
TGTGCCACCGGTGGGGCGGGGCAGCCCCAGCATTTT
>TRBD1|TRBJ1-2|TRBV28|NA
CASSRGGGADYGYTF
TGTGCCAGCAGTAGGGGAGGGGGCGCGGACTATGGCTACACCTTC
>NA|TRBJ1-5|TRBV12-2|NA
CASRLEDRGPQPQHF
TGTGCAAGTCGCTTAGAAGACAGGGGGCCTCAGCCCCAGCATTTT
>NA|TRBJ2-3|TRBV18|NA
CASSPYLTSRGSTDTQYF
TGTGCCAGCTCACCATACCTGACCTCGCGGGGTAGCACAGATACGCAGTATTTT
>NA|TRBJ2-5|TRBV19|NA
CASSSGGETQYF
TGTGCCAGTAGTAGCGGTGGCGAGACCCAGTACTTC
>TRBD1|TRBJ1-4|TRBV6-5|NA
CASRTGTANEKLFF
TGTGCCAGCAGAACCGGGACAGCAAATGAAAAACTGTTTTTT
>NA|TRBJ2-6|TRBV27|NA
CASSPNDEANVLTF
TGTGCCAGCAGTCCCAATGATGAGGCCAACGTCCTGACTTTC
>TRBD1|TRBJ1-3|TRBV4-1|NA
CASSQDRQGPGNTIYF
TGCGCCAGCAGCCAAGACCGACAGGGGCCTGGAAACACCATATATTTT
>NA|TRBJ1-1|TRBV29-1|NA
CSVDGGPEAFF
TGCAGCGTTGATGGGGGCCCTGAAGCTTTCTTT
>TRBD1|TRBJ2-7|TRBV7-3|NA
CASSWTGAGEQYF
TGTGCCAGCAGCTGGACAGGGGCGGGGGAGCAGTACTTC
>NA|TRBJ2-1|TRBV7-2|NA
CASSSPRDPEQFF
TGTGCCAGCAGCTCCCCCCGGGACCCCGAGCAGTTCTTC
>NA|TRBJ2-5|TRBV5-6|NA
CASSPTGLLRETQYF
TGTGCCAGCAGCCCTACAGGGTTATTGCGAGAGACCCAGTACTTC
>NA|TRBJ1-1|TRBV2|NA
CASSEFSGGVQDTEAFF
TGTGCCAGCAGTGAATTCTCGGGGGGCGTTCAGGACACTGAAGCTTTCTTT
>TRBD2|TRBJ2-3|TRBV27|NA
CASSFSRSTSGRGDTQYF
TGTGCCAGCAGTTTTTCCCGATCGACTAGCGGGCGGGGGGATACGCAGTATTTT
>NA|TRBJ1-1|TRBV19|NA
CASSTSRAYTEAFF
TGTGCCAGTAGTACCTCCCGGGCCTACACTGAAGCTTTCTTT
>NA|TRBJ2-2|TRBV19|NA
CASSRFSRDTGELFF
TGTGCCAGTAGTAGATTCTCCAGGGACACCGGGGAGCTGTTTTTT
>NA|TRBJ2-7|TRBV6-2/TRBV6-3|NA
CASSPVGVDEQYF
TGTGCCAGCAGCCCGGTGGGGGTCGACGAGCAGTACTTC
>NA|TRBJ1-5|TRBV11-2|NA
CASSFGGRSNQPQHF
TGTGCCAGCAGCTTTGGAGGCAGGTCCAATCAGCCCCAGCATTTT
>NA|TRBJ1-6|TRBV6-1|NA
CASSDAIGPINSPLHF
TGTGCCAGCAGTGACGCAATAGGACCGATTAATTCACCCCTCCACTTT
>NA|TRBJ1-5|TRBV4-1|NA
CASSQAIYQPQHF
TGCGCCAGCAGCCAAGCTATCTATCAGCCCCAGCATTTT
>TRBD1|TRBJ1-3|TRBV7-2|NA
CASSQVGTAGNTIYF
TGTGCCAGCAGCCAAGTCGGGACAGCCGGAAACACCATATATTTT
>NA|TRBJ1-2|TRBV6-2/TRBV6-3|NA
CASSYSGLVGYTF
TGTGCCAGCAGTTACTCGGGCCTTGTCGGCTACACCTTC
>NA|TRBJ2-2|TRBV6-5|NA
CASSSHPFGTGELFF
TGTGCCAGCAGCAGTCATCCTTTTGGGACCGGGGAGCTGTTTTTT
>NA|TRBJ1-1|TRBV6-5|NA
CASSYVGQGRGTEAFF
TGTGCCAGCAGTTACGTAGGGCAGGGACGGGGCACTGAAGCTTTCTTT
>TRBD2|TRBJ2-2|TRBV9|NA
CASSVELAGPTGELFF
TGTGCCAGCAGCGTCGAGCTAGCGGGCCCCACCGGGGAGCTGTTTTTT
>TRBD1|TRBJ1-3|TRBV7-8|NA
CASSLASGTVAGNTIYF
TGTGCCAGCAGCTTAGCGAGCGGGACAGTGGCGGGAAACACCATATATTTT
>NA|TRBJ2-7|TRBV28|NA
CASNPGDLYEQYF
TGTGCCAGCAACCCGGGGGATCTCTACGAGCAGTACTTC
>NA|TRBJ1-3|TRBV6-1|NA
CASSEHGDLGNTIYF
TGTGCCAGCAGTGAACATGGGGACCTCGGAAACACCATATATTTT
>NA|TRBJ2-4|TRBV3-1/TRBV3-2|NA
CASSQGAGGGSDKNIQYF
TGTGCCAGCAGCCAAGGGGCAGGGGGAGGTAGTGACAAAAACATTCAGTACTTC
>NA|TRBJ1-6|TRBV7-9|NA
CASSLEGRASPLHF
TGTGCCAGCAGCTTAGAGGGCAGGGCTTCACCCCTCCACTTT
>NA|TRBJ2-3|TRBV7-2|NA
CASSQSVPPQYTQYF
TGTGCCAGCAGCCAAAGTGTCCCTCCACAATATACGCAGTATTTT
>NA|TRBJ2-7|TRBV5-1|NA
CASTLGGTYEQYF
TGCGCCAGCACTCTCGGAGGGACCTACGAGCAGTACTTC